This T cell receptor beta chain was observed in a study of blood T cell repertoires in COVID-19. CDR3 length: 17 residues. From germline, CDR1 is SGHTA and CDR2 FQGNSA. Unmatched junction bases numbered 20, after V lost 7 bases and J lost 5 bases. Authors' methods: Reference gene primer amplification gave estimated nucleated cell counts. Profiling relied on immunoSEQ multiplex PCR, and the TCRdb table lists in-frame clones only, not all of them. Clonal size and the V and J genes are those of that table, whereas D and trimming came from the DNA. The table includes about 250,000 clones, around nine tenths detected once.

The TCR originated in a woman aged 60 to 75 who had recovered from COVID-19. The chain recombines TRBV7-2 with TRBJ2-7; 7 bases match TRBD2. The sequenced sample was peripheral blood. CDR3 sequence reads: CASNIWGGEISRNEQYF. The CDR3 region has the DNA TGTGCCAGCAACATCTGGGGGGGAGAGATTAGCCGCAACGAGCAGTACTTC.